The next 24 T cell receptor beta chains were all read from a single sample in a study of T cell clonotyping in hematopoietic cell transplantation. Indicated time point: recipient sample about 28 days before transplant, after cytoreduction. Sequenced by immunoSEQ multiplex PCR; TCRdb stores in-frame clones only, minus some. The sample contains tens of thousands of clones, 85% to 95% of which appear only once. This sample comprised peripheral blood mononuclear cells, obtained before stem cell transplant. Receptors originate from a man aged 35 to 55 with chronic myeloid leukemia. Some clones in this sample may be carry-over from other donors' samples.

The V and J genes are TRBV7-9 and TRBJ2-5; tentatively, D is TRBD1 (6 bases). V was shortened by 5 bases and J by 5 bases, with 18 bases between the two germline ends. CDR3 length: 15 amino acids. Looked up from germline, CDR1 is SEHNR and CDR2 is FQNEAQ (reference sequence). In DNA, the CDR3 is TGTGCCAGCAGCCCAAGAGCAGGGGCGGTGGAGACCCAGTACTTC. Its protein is CASSPRAGAVETQYF.

Here the CDR3 DNA reads TGTGCTAGTGGTTTGGCTCAACCGGGACAGGGGGCCTACGAGCAGTACTTC. It codes for CASGLAQPGQGAYEQYF. The V gene is TRBV12-5, the J gene TRBJ2-7; 11 positions agree with TRBD1. Trimming at V came to 1 base and at J to 2 bases, leaving 7 bases not matched to a gene. CDR1 LGHNT and CDR2 FRNRAP come from the germline V gene. The CDR3 totals 17 residues.

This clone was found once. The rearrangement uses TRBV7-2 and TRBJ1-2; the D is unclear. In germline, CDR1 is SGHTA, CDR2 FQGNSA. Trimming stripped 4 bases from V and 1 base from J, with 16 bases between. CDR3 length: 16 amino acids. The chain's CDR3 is CASSYKVAAINYGYTF. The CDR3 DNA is TGTGCCAGCAGCTATAAGGTGGCAGCAATTAACTATGGCTACACCTTC.

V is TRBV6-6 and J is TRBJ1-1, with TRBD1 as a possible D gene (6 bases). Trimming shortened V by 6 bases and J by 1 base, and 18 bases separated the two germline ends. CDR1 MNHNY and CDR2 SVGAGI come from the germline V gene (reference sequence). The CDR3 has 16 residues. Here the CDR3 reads CASSPSFGQPNTEAFF. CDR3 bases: TGTGCCAGCAGCCCAAGTTTCGGACAGCCGAACACTGAAGCTTTCTTT.

In DNA form, the CDR3 reads TGTGCCAGCAGTTGGATAGGGGGGACTGAAGCTTTCTTT. Translation gives CASSWIGGTEAFF. The rearrangement uses TRBV28 and TRBJ1-1; D is possibly TRBD1 (6 bases). CDR3 length: 13 residues. From germline, CDR1 is MDHEN and CDR2 SYDVKM. V shed 4 bases and J shed 5 bases, with 11 bases lying between them.

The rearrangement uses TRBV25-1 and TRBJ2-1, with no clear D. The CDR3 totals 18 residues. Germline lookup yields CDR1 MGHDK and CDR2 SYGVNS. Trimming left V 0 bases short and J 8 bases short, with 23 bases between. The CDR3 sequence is CASSEYVPMGILKDEQFF. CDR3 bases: TGTGCCAGCAGTGAATATGTCCCGATGGGGATCCTCAAGGATGAGCAGTTCTTC.

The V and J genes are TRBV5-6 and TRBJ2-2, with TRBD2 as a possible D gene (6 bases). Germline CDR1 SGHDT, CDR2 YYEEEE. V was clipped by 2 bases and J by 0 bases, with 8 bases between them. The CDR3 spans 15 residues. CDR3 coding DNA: TGTGCCAGCAGCTTAGCGGGTCCGAACACCGGGGAGCTGTTTTTT. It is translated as CASSLAGPNTGELFF.

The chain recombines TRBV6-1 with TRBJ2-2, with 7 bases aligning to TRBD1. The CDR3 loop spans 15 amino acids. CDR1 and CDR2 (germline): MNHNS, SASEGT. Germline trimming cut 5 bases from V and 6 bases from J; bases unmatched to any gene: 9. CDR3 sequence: CASSHTRTGAGELFF. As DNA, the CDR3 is TGTGCCAGCAGTCATACAAGGACAGGAGCCGGGGAGCTGTTTTTT.

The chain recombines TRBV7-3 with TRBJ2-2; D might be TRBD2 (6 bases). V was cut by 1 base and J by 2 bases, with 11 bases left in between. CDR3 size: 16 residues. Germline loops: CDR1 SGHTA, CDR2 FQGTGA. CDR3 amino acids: CASSLMSGVNTGELFF. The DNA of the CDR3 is TGTGCCAGCAGCTTAATGTCGGGAGTAAACACCGGGGAGCTGTTTTTT.

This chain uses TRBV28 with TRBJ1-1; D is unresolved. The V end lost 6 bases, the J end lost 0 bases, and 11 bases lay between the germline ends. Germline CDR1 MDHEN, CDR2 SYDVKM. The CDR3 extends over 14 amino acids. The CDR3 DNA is TGTGCCAGCAGGAACAGCGATTTGAACACTGAAGCTTTCTTT. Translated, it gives CASRNSDLNTEAFF.

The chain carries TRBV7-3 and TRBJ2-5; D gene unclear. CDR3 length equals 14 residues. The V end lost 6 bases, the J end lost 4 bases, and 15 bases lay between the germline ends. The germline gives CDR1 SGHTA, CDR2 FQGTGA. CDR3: CASSFDGSLETQYF. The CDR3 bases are TGTGCCAGCAGTTTCGACGGTAGTTTAGAGACCCAGTACTTC.

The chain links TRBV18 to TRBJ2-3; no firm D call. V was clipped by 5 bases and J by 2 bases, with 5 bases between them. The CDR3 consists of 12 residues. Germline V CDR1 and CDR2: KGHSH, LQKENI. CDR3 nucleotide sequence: TGTGCCAGCTCATCCTCCACAGATACGCAGTATTTT. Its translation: CASSSSTDTQYF.

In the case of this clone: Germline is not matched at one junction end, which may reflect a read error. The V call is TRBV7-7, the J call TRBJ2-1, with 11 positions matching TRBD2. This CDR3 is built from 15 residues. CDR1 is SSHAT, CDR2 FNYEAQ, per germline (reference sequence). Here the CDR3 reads CASSPGTSGYNEQFF. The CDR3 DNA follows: TGTGCTAGCAGCCCGGGGACTAGCGGATACAATGAGCAGTTCTTC.

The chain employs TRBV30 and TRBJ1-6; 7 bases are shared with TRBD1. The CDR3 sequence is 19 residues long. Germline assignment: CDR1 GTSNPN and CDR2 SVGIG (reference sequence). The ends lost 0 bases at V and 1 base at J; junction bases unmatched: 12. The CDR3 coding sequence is TGTGCCTGGAGTGTACTAGCCTGGACAGGTGGTTCCTATAATTCACCCCTCCACTTT. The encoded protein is CAWSVLAWTGGSYNSPLHF.

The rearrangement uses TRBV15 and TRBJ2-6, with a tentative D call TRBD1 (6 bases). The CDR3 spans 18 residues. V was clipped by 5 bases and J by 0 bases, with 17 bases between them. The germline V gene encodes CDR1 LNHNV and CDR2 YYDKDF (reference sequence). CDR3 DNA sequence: TGTGCCACCAGCGTTTATGGACAGCATTACTCTGGGGCCAACGTCCTGACTTTC. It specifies CATSVYGQHYSGANVLTF.

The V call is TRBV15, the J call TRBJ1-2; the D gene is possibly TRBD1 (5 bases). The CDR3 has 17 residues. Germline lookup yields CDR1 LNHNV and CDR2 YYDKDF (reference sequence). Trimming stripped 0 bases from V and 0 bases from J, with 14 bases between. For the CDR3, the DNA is TGTGCCACCAGCAGAGATCGGGGACCTGGGGCTAACTATGGCTACACCTTC. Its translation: CATSRDRGPGANYGYTF.

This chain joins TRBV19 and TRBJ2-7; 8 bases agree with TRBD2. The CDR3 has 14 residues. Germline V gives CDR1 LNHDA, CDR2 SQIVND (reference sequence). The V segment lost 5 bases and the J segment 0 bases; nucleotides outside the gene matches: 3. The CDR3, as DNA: TGTGCCAGTAGTCGGGGGGGGCTCTCCTACGAGCAGTACTTC. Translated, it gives CASSRGGLSYEQYF.

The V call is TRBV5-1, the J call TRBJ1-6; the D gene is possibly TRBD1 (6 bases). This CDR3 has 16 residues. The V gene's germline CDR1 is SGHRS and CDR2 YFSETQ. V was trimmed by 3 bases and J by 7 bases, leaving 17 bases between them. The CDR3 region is CASSYKNRAYNSPLHF. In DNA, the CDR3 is TGCGCCAGCAGCTACAAGAACAGGGCTTACAATTCACCCCTCCACTTT.

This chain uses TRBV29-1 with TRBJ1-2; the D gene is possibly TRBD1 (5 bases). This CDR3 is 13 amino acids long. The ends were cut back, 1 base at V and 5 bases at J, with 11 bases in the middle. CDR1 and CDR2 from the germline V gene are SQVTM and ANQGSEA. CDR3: CSVEAQGRYGYTF. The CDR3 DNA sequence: TGCAGCGTTGAAGCCCAGGGACGATATGGCTACACCTTC.

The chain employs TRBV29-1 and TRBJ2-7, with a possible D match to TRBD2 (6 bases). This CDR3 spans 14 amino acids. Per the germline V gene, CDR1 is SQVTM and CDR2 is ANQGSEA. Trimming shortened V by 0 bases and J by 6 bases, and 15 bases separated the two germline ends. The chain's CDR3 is CSVEDGGQGSEQYF. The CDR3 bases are TGCAGCGTTGAAGATGGAGGGCAGGGAAGCGAGCAGTACTTC.

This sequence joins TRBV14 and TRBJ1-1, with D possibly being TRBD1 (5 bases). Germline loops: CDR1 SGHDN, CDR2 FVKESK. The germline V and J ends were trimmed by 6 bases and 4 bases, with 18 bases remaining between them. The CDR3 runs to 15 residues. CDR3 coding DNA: TGTGCCAGCAGTAAGCAAGGGGCTAGTATCACTGAAGCTTTCTTT. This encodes CASSKQGASITEAFF.

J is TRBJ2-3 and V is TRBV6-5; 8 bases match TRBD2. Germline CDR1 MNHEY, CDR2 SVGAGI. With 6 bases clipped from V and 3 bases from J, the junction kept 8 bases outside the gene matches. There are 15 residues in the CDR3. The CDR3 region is CASSRRGLVTDTQYF. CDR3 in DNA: TGTGCCAGCAGCCGCCGGGGACTAGTGACAGATACGCAGTATTTT.

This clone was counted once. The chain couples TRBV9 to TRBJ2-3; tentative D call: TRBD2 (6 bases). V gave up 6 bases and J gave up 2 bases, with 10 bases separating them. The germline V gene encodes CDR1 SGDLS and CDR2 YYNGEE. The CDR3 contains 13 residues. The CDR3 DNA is TGTGCCAGCAATAGCGGTCTCACAGATACGCAGTATTTT. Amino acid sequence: CASNSGLTDTQYF.

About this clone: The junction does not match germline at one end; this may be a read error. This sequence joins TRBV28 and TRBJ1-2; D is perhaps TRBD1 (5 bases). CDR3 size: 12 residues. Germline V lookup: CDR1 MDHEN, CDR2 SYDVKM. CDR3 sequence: CASSFGARDVAF. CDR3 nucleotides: TGTGCCAGCAGTTTTGGGGCCAGGGATGTCGCCTTC.